The 32 T cell receptor beta chains in this list originate from one sample, sequenced in a study of CD8+CD57+ T cells in acquired aplastic anemia. In patients chosen for sequencing, flow cytometry had shown CD8+CD57+ cell expansion. Investigators profiled TCR beta VDJ and CDR3 from genomic DNA template. MiXCR, run by TCRdb on the reads, gives a single entry per CDR3 protein. This repertoire shows about 200,000 distinct CDR3 sequences, around three fifths found once; its top ten account for roughly 53%. Sequenced: sorted CD4+, CD8+, or CD8+CD57+ T cells (not recorded which) from PBMCs. These receptors were obtained from a human donor with aplastic anemia.

This clonotype was recorded once. The rearrangement joins TRBV7-9 to TRBJ1-2; 9 bases agree with TRBD1. This CDR3 is 14 amino acids long. Germline V lookup: CDR1 SEHNR, CDR2 FQNEAQ (reference sequence). Trimming removed 9 bases from V and 7 bases from J; junction bases left unmatched: 12. The CDR3 protein is CASTPTGGISGYTF. The CDR3 bases are TGTGCCAGTACGCCGACAGGGGGGATTAGTGGCTACACCTTC. Complete variable domain (other parts from reference TRBV7-9 and TRBJ1-2): DTGVSQNPRHKITKRGQNVTFRCDPISEHNRLYWYRQTLGQGPEFLTYFQNEAQLEKSRLLSDRFSAERPKGSFSTLEIQRTEQGDSAMYLCASTPTGGISGYTFGSGTRLTVV.

Of note for this clonotype: The DNA is omitted, as the CDR3 cannot be located on it reliably, and the CDR3 follows TCRdb's listing. This chain uses TRBV12-3 or TRBV12-4 with TRBJ1-1; TRBD1 is taken as the D call from the table, unchecked against the DNA. The CDR3 length is 23 residues, termini included. Here the CDR3 reads CASSSIGTGNYEQYFGPGTEAFF.

V and J are TRBV20-1 and TRBJ2-7, with 9 bases lining up with TRBD2. The CDR3 runs to 12 residues. In germline, CDR1 is DFQATT, CDR2 SNEGSKA (reference sequence). Trimming at V came to 5 bases and at J to 7 bases, leaving 6 bases not matched to a gene. The CDR3 region is CSAPRLAEEQYF. Written as DNA, the CDR3 is TGCAGTGCTCCCAGACTAGCGGAAGAGCAGTACTTC.

The J gene is TRBJ1-4, the V gene TRBV10-3; TRBD1 is a possible D gene (5 bases). CDR1 and CDR2 from the germline V gene are ENHRY and SYGVKD. The CDR3 contains 13 residues. Trimming took 6 bases from V and 3 from J, leaving 8 bases between them. CDR3 sequence reads: CAISQGSNEKLFF. Written as DNA, the CDR3 is TGTGCCATCAGCCAGGGATCTAATGAAAAACTGTTTTTT.

This clonotype has more than one count but fewer than ten. The chain joins TRBV7-9 to TRBJ2-7; D perhaps matches TRBD1 (6 bases). The CDR3 loop spans 15 amino acids. CDR1 and CDR2 from the germline V gene are SEHNR and FQNEAQ (reference sequence). V lost 4 bases and J lost 5, with 18 bases in between. As DNA, the CDR3 is TGTGCCAGCAGCTGCCCGTCGAGGGGGTCAGACGAGCAGTACTTC. This sequence encodes CASSCPSRGSDEQYF.

V is TRBV7-9 and J is TRBJ2-5; 7 bases fit TRBD2. This CDR3 comprises 13 residues. Trimming took 6 bases from V and 10 from J; bases not matched to a gene: 11. Germline CDR1 is SEHNR and CDR2 is FQNEAQ (reference sequence). The CDR3 spells CASSPAGRGHQYF. CDR3 coding DNA: TGTGCCAGCAGTCCAGCGGGAAGAGGGCACCAGTACTTC.

This chain uses TRBV20-1 with TRBJ1-3; D is unresolved. This CDR3 region has 13 residues. V lost 3 bases and J lost 0, with 6 bases in between. Germline CDR1 and CDR2: DFQATT and SNEGSKA (reference sequence). For the CDR3, the DNA is TGCAGTGCTAGTGATAACTCTGGAAACACCATATATTTT. Translation: CSASDNSGNTIYF.

This clonotype occurred a few times. V usage is TRBV20-1 and J usage is TRBJ2-3; 7 bases fit TRBD2. The V gene end was trimmed by 6 bases and the J gene end by 7 bases; junction bases not matched to a gene: 7. Germline V gene sequence: CDR1 DFQATT, CDR2 SNEGSKA (reference sequence). CDR3 length equals 12 residues. CDR3 bases: TGCAGTGCCCCCTCTAGCGGTAATACGCAGTATTTT. Translation gives CSAPSSGNTQYF.

This clonotype has at least ten counts. This chain joins TRBV19 and TRBJ1-1; 7 bases fit TRBD1. Germline V gene lookup returns CDR1 LNHDA and CDR2 SQIVND (reference sequence). This CDR3 comprises 14 residues. J gave up 6 bases and V 9 bases, and 13 bases lay outside the gene matches. CDR3 region: CASAILADRSEAFF. CDR3 nucleotides: TGTGCCAGCGCCATCTTGGCGGACAGGTCTGAAGCTTTCTTT.

This sequence joins TRBV7-8 and TRBJ1-4; weak D call: TRBD1 (5 bases). Trimming stripped 1 base from V and 4 bases from J, with 13 bases between. CDR3 length: 16 residues. Looked up from germline, CDR1 is SGHVS and CDR2 is FQNEAQ. CDR3 coding DNA: TGTGCCAGCAGCTTAGAGCGGGCAGGGCTTAATGAAAAACTGTTTTTT. Protein: CASSLERAGLNEKLFF.

This rearrangement joins TRBV20-1 to TRBJ1-1, with 8 bases fitting TRBD1. Germline V lookup: CDR1 DFQATT, CDR2 SNEGSKA (reference sequence). The V gene end was trimmed by 6 bases and the J gene end by 1 base; junction bases not matched to a gene: 7. CDR3 size: 14 residues. This CDR3 reads CSATKGQANTEAFF. CDR3 in DNA: TGCAGTGCAACGAAGGGACAGGCGAACACTGAAGCTTTCTTT.

In its sample, this clonotype was seen once. This rearrangement joins TRBV10-1 to TRBJ1-5; D might be TRBD1 (6 bases). CDR3 length equals 14 residues. V was shortened by 7 bases and J by 7 bases, with 17 bases between the two germline ends. The germline V gene encodes CDR1 WNHNN and CDR2 SYGVQD (reference sequence). The CDR3 here is CASIQDRSVQPQHF. In DNA form, the CDR3 reads TGCGCCAGCATTCAAGACAGGTCGGTGCAGCCCCAGCATTTT.

The chain joins TRBV5-1 to TRBJ1-2; 11 positions match TRBD1. The length of the CDR3 is 15 residues. J was trimmed by 2 bases and V by 0 bases; bases with no gene match: 0. Germline CDR1 and CDR2: SGHRS and YFSETQ. CDR3 in amino acids: CASSLGTGGNYGYTF. The CDR3 coding sequence is TGCGCCAGCAGCTTGGGGACAGGGGGCAACTATGGCTACACCTTC.

The rearrangement joins TRBV20-1 to TRBJ1-5; a weak D match, TRBD1 (6 bases). The CDR3 has 13 residues. Deletions cut 5 bases from V and 6 bases from J, with 14 bases between. Germline CDR1 DFQATT, CDR2 SNEGSKA (reference sequence). The CDR3 DNA reads TGCAGTGCTTTTGACAGGAAACCTCAGCCCCAGCATTTT. Protein sequence: CSAFDRKPQPQHF.

The table lists this clonotype with a count of one. The chain links TRBV25-1 to TRBJ2-7; no firm D call. The CDR3 has 13 residues. Germline values: CDR1 MGHDK, CDR2 SYGVNS. Trimming left V 2 bases short and J 0 bases short, with 5 bases between. CDR3 amino acids: CASSEHNSYEQYF. CDR3 DNA sequence: TGTGCCAGCAGTGAACACAACTCCTACGAGCAGTACTTC.

In this sample, this clonotype turned up a few times. A much bigger clone sits one base away, suggesting this may be a read error. V gene TRBV6-5 combines with J gene TRBJ1-1, with D unresolved. Germline CDR1 is MNHEY and CDR2 is SVGAGI. The germline V and J ends were trimmed by 10 bases and 0 bases, with 12 bases remaining between them. The CDR3 is 13 amino acids. The CDR3 here is CAIQSDMNTEAFF. The CDR3 DNA reads TGTGCCATCCAGTCGGATATGAACACTGAAGCTTTCTTT.

This clonotype came up many times. V and J are TRBV5-4 and TRBJ1-1, with D perhaps matching TRBD1 (5 bases). The CDR3 runs to 16 residues. V was trimmed by 1 base and J by 3 bases, leaving 16 bases between them. CDR1 and CDR2 (germline): SGHNT, YYREEE (reference sequence). The CDR3 DNA is TGTGCCAGCAGCTTGACCGGGTCCCTCAGGGACACTGAAGCTTTCTTT. It is translated as CASSLTGSLRDTEAFF.

The rearrangement uses TRBV4-3 and TRBJ1-2, with TRBD1 as a possible D gene (6 bases). The CDR3 totals 15 residues. Per germline, CDR1 LGHNA and CDR2 YSLEER. V was trimmed by 5 bases and J by 2 bases, leaving 15 bases between them. CDR3 residues: CASSDTGNPNYGYTF. The DNA of the CDR3 is TGCGCCAGCAGCGATACAGGGAACCCGAACTATGGCTACACCTTC.

This clonotype was counted at least ten times. This chain uses TRBV7-9 with TRBJ1-4; D remains ambiguous. The CDR3 runs 15 residues. The V gene lost 1 base and the J gene lost 0 bases, with 6 bases spanning the gap. In germline, CDR1 is SEHNR, CDR2 FQNEAQ (reference sequence). The chain's CDR3 is CASSLGLTTNEKLFF. CDR3 coding DNA: TGTGCCAGCAGCTTAGGTTTGACAACTAATGAAAAACTGTTTTTT.

The rearrangement uses TRBV5-1 and TRBJ1-2; tentative D call: TRBD1 (5 bases). The CDR3 covers 14 residues. CDR1 and CDR2 (germline): SGHRS, YFSETQ. Trimming shortened V by 0 bases and J by 9 bases, and 15 bases separated the two germline ends. The CDR3 spells CASSLAGTGGSYTF. Written as DNA, the CDR3 is TGCGCCAGCAGCTTGGCCGGGACCGGGGGGAGCTACACCTTC.

This clonotype was seen ten or more times. The V call is TRBV13, the J call TRBJ2-1; maybe TRBD1 (5 bases). In germline, CDR1 is PRHDT, CDR2 FYEKMQ (reference sequence). The V gene lost 4 bases and the J gene lost 6 bases, with 10 bases spanning the gap. This CDR3 region has 13 residues. This CDR3 reads CASSSRQRNEQFF. DNA for the CDR3: TGTGCCAGCAGCTCTCGACAGCGCAATGAGCAGTTCTTC.

The CDR3 protein is CSARRAGGAQYF. The CDR3 nucleotides are TGCAGTGCTAGGAGAGCGGGGGGGGCCCAGTACTTC. This sequence joins TRBV20-1 and TRBJ2-5, with 10 bases matching TRBD2. Looked up from germline, CDR1 is DFQATT and CDR2 is SNEGSKA (reference sequence). Germline trimming cut 3 bases from V and 9 bases from J; bases unmatched to any gene: 4. The CDR3 totals 12 residues.

This clonotype was seen a few times. This chain connects TRBV15 to TRBJ2-7; the match to TRBD2 covers 15 bases. The CDR3 loop spans 17 amino acids. With V trimmed by 1 base and J by 5 bases, 6 bases remained unmatched. The germline V gene encodes CDR1 LNHNV and CDR2 YYDKDF (reference sequence). CDR3 DNA: TGTGCCACCAGCAGAGGGACTAGCGGGAGGGCCGTCGACGAGCAGTACTTC. Its translation: CATSRGTSGRAVDEQYF.

This chain uses TRBV19 with TRBJ2-7, with TRBD2 identical over 8 bases. There are 16 residues in the CDR3. CDR1 and CDR2 (germline): LNHDA, SQIVND (reference sequence). Trimming removed 10 bases from V and 0 bases from J; junction bases left unmatched: 14. Here the CDR3 DNA reads TGTGCCACTCAACCAAGCGGGGGTCACTTCTCCTACGAGCAGTACTTC. It encodes CATQPSGGHFSYEQYF. The whole variable domain, remainder taken from reference TRBV19 and TRBJ2-7, is DGGITQSPKYLFRKEGQNVTLSCEQNLNHDAMYWYRQDPGQGLRLIYYSQIVNDFQKGDIAEGYSVSREKKESFPLTVTSAQKNPTAFYLCATQPSGGHFSYEQYFGPGTRLTVT.

The chain couples TRBV7-2 to TRBJ1-2; 8 bases align to TRBD1. This CDR3 is 18 amino acids long. Losses at the gene ends were 3 bases for V and 2 bases for J; bases not matched to a gene: 14. Germline CDR1 and CDR2: SGHTA and FQGNSA. CDR3 in amino acids: CASSLGGTGGGVNYGYTF. The DNA for the CDR3 is TGTGCCAGCAGCTTGGGGGGGACAGGTGGGGGTGTGAACTATGGCTACACCTTC.

This chain uses TRBV7-2 with TRBJ2-7; 7 bases fit TRBD2. V was pared by 2 bases and J by 0 bases, with 7 bases of the junction left unmatched. The CDR3 contains 16 residues. Germline CDR1 is SGHTA and CDR2 is FQGNSA. The CDR3 spells CASSLNGGSSSYEQYF. The DNA of the CDR3 is TGTGCCAGCAGCTTAAATGGCGGGAGTAGCTCCTACGAGCAGTACTTC.

In the case of this clonotype: The junction departs from germline at one end; a sequencing error may be responsible. V is TRBV11-2 and J is TRBJ2-7; D may correspond to TRBD1 or TRBD2 (5 bases each). Germline V gene data show CDR1 as SGHAT and CDR2 as FQNNGV. The CDR3 runs to 15 residues. The CDR3 DNA sequence: TGCGCCAGCAGCCCCCAAGGGACGGACAAATACGGGCAGTACTTC. Protein product: CASSPQGTDKYGQYF.

The chain uses TRBV7-9 and TRBJ1-1; D gene ambiguous. V lost 6 bases and J 0 bases, leaving 8 bases between the germline ends. Germline CDR1 SEHNR, CDR2 FQNEAQ (reference sequence). This CDR3 spans 13 amino acids. This CDR3 reads CASRGSMNTEAFF. Written as DNA, the CDR3 is TGTGCCAGCAGGGGCTCCATGAACACTGAAGCTTTCTTT. Filled out from reference TRBV7-9 and TRBJ1-1, the complete variable domain reads DTGVSQNPRHKITKRGQNVTFRCDPISEHNRLYWYRQTLGQGPEFLTYFQNEAQLEKSRLLSDRFSAERPKGSFSTLEIQRTEQGDSAMYLCASRGSMNTEAFFGQGTRLTVV.

There are a few counts of this clonotype. V is TRBV2 and J is TRBJ2-2; tentatively, D is TRBD2 (6 bases). V gave up 7 bases and J gave up 8 bases, with 17 bases separating them. Looked up from germline, CDR1 is SNHLY and CDR2 is FYNNEI. The CDR3 covers 14 residues. The CDR3 DNA sequence: TGTGCCAGCACTGCGGGACTGAATACTGGGGAGCTGTTTTTT. Protein sequence: CASTAGLNTGELFF.

The V and J genes are TRBV5-5 and TRBJ2-1; TRBD1 matches 10 bases. The CDR3 loop spans 16 amino acids. Germline V lookup: CDR1 SGHKS, CDR2 YYEKEE (reference sequence). J gave up 10 bases and V 0 bases, and 10 bases lay outside the gene matches. The CDR3 DNA sequence: TGTGCCAGCAGCTTGGTACTCCGACAGGGGGCGTACGAGCAGTTCTTC. It encodes CASSLVLRQGAYEQFF.

This clonotype was recorded many times. The rearrangement links TRBV5-5 to TRBJ1-6; no clear D gene. V lost 2 bases to trimming and J lost 7 bases, with 10 bases between them. This CDR3 has 14 residues. CDR1 is SGHKS and CDR2 is YYEKEE in the germline V gene (reference sequence). CDR3 region: CASSFGGSNSPLHF. The CDR3 DNA follows: TGTGCCAGCAGCTTTGGAGGGTCAAATTCACCCCTCCACTTT.

This rearrangement joins TRBV7-2 to TRBJ1-6, with a tentative D call TRBD1 (6 bases). V was clipped by 5 bases and J by 3 bases, with 8 bases between them. Germline assignment: CDR1 SGHTA and CDR2 FQGNSA. The CDR3 covers 14 residues. CDR3 amino acids: CASSGTSYNSPLHF. The CDR3 DNA follows: TGTGCCAGCAGCGGGACAAGCTATAATTCACCCCTCCACTTT. Looking up the rest from reference TRBV7-2 and TRBJ1-6 gives the full variable domain: GAGVSQSPSNKVTEKGKDVELRCDPISGHTALYWYRQSLGQGLEFLIYFQGNSAPDKSGLPSDRFSAERTGGSVSTLTIQRTQQEDSAVYLCASSGTSYNSPLHFGNGTRLTVT.